Listed here are 19 T cell receptor beta chains from one sample, sequenced in a study of blood T cell repertoires in COVID-19. Sequenced by immunoSEQ multiplex PCR; TCRdb stores in-frame clones only, minus some. This table holds 60,000 or so clones, approximately 85% found once. Input material: peripheral blood. These receptors were taken from a human donor in a cohort sampled during active COVID-19.

This sequence joins TRBV3-1 (or the pseudogene TRBV3-2) and TRBJ2-4; perhaps TRBD2 as D (6 bases). V was shortened by 4 bases and J by 6 bases, with 16 bases between the two germline ends. The CDR3 consists of 15 residues. Germline V lookup: CDR1 LGHDT, CDR2 YNNKEL (reference sequence). The CDR3 coding sequence is TGTGCCAGCAGCCCCCGCCGGGGAGGAAGAAACATTCAGTACTTC. Amino acids: CASSPRRGGRNIQYF.

The V gene is TRBV5-5, the J gene TRBJ1-2; a weak D match, TRBD1 (5 bases). CDR1 and CDR2 (germline): SGHKS, YYEKEE (reference sequence). With 4 bases removed from V and 5 bases from J, the gap between germline ends came to 18 bases. The CDR3 totals 15 residues. The CDR3 DNA reads as TGTGCCAGCAGCCCGGGGGGAGGGCAAGTTTATGGCTACACCTTC. Translating gives CASSPGGGQVYGYTF.

The chain employs TRBV12-3 or TRBV12-4 and TRBJ2-1; 10 positions match TRBD2. V shed 8 bases and J 7 bases; nucleotides not matched to a gene: 2. The CDR3 has 12 amino acids. The CDR3 loop reads CASGLAVNEQFF. For the CDR3, the DNA is TGTGCCAGCGGACTAGCGGTTAATGAGCAGTTCTTC.

The gene calls are TRBV4-3 and TRBJ2-3, with 13 bases matching TRBD2. From germline, CDR1 is LGHNA and CDR2 YSLEER. CDR3 length: 17 amino acids. V lost 3 bases to trimming and J lost 3 bases; unmatched junction nucleotides: 6. The CDR3 protein is CASSHPGLAGQTDTQYF. DNA for the CDR3: TGCGCCAGCAGCCATCCGGGACTAGCGGGGCAGACAGATACGCAGTATTTT.

The gene calls are TRBV9 and TRBJ2-3; D unresolved. The V end was cut by 1 base, the J end by 5 bases, with 14 bases between. Germline assignment: CDR1 SGDLS and CDR2 YYNGEE. The length of the CDR3 is 15 residues. For the CDR3, the DNA is TGTGCCAGCAGCGTATTCACAGATTCCTTAGATACGCAGTATTTT. It specifies CASSVFTDSLDTQYF.

The chain uses TRBV3-1 (or the pseudogene TRBV3-2) and TRBJ1-2; D is possibly TRBD1 (5 bases). Germline-derived CDR1 and CDR2 are LGHDT and YNNKEL (reference sequence). The CDR3 is made up of 14 amino acids. With 1 base removed from V and 3 bases from J, the gap between germline ends came to 9 bases. For the CDR3, the DNA is TGTGCCAGCAGCCAAGGATGGGGCGACTATGGCTACACCTTC. Translated: CASSQGWGDYGYTF.

This clone was picked up a small number of times. The genes are TRBV4-3 and TRBJ1-6, with TRBD1 matching over 7 bases. The germline V gene has CDR1 LGHNA and CDR2 YSLEER. J lost 6 bases, V lost 1 base, and 0 bases had no gene match. The CDR3 is 14 amino acids. CDR3 sequence reads: CASSQGQGNSPLHF. The CDR3 coding sequence is TGCGCCAGCAGCCAAGGACAGGGTAATTCACCCCTCCACTTT.

The chain couples TRBV5-1 to TRBJ1-2, with unresolved D. The CDR3 is made up of 14 amino acids. V was clipped by 0 bases and J by 3 bases, with 9 bases between them. Germline-derived CDR1 and CDR2 are SGHRS and YFSETQ. Written as DNA, the CDR3 is TGCGCCAGCAGCTTGGCTACGATGGACTATGGCTACACCTTC. Encoded protein: CASSLATMDYGYTF.

The genes are TRBV9 and TRBJ2-3; 8 positions agree with TRBD2. The CDR3 runs to 15 residues. Looked up from germline, CDR1 is SGDLS and CDR2 is YYNGEE. V was clipped by 3 bases and J by 4 bases; unmatched bases: 7. Here the CDR3 reads CASSASGGVSDTQYF. CDR3 DNA sequence: TGTGCCAGCAGCGCGAGCGGGGGAGTCTCAGATACGCAGTATTTT.

CDR3 sequence: CASSQRERGNTGELFF. In DNA form, the CDR3 reads TGTGCCAGCAGCCAAAGGGAAAGGGGCAACACCGGGGAGCTGTTTTTT. The V gene is TRBV3-1 (or the pseudogene TRBV3-2), the J gene TRBJ2-2; TRBD1 is a possible D gene (5 bases). Per the germline V gene, CDR1 is LGHDT and CDR2 is YNNKEL (reference sequence). Trimming pared 2 bases from V and 2 bases from J, leaving 12 bases between. The CDR3 has 16 residues.

The chain couples TRBV30 to TRBJ1-4; D possibly corresponds to TRBD1 (6 bases). This CDR3 has 13 residues. Germline V gene data show CDR1 as GTSNPN and CDR2 as SVGIG (reference sequence). The V gene lost 1 base and the J gene lost 7 bases, with 10 bases spanning the gap. The CDR3 coding sequence is TGTGCCTGGAGTGGAGGGGGAACTGAAAAACTGTTTTTT. This sequence encodes CAWSGGGTEKLFF.

This chain uses TRBV6-5 with TRBJ1-2; 7 bases align to TRBD1. This CDR3 region has 16 residues. After removal of 4 bases from V and 5 bases from J, the junction contained 13 bases not matched to a gene. Germline CDR1 and CDR2: MNHEY and SVGAGI. The CDR3 is CASSSPGLTRGYGYTF. CDR3 nucleotide sequence: TGTGCCAGCAGTTCGCCTGGACTTACCAGGGGGTATGGCTACACCTTC.

This clone appeared a few times. The chain is built from TRBV5-1 and TRBJ1-1; 7 nucleotides agree with TRBD1. With 3 bases clipped from V and 8 bases from J, the junction kept 16 bases outside the gene matches. The germline gives CDR1 SGHRS, CDR2 YFSETQ. The CDR3 is 16 residues long. The CDR3 sequence: CASSSRPGQSAQEAFF. As DNA, the CDR3 is TGCGCCAGCAGCTCCAGACCGGGACAGAGCGCCCAAGAAGCTTTCTTT.

The chain links TRBV27 to TRBJ2-2, with TRBD1 matching 9 bases. Germline V lookup: CDR1 MNHEY, CDR2 SMNVEV (reference sequence). There are 15 residues in the CDR3. V shed 6 bases and J 5 bases; nucleotides not matched to a gene: 7. The CDR3 here is CASSLDRGGTGELFF. The CDR3 DNA sequence: TGTGCCAGCAGCTTGGACAGGGGAGGTACCGGGGAGCTGTTTTTT.

V usage is TRBV6-5 and J usage is TRBJ2-1; 8 nucleotides agree with TRBD2. This CDR3 contains 12 residues. V trimming: 6 bases; J trimming: 7 bases; junction bases outside the gene matches: 2. Germline lookup yields CDR1 MNHEY and CDR2 SVGAGI. CDR3 nucleotides: TGTGCCAGCAGACCTAGCGGGAATGAGCAGTTCTTC. Translation gives CASRPSGNEQFF.

Written as DNA, the CDR3 is TGTGCCAGCAGGAACCCCCGGGACAGGGGACGATATGGCTACACCTTC. The encoded protein is CASRNPRDRGRYGYTF. The chain uses TRBV3-1 (or the pseudogene TRBV3-2) and TRBJ1-2; TRBD1 matches 10 bases. V trimming: 6 bases; J trimming: 5 bases; junction bases outside the gene matches: 12. The CDR3 runs 16 residues. The germline CDR1 and CDR2 sequences are LGHDT and YNNKEL (reference sequence).

This chain uses TRBV24-1 with TRBJ2-7; 11 bases align to TRBD2. The J segment lost 7 bases and the V segment lost 4 bases, leaving 11 bases of the junction unmatched. Germline CDR1 KGHDR, CDR2 SFDVKD. The CDR3 is 16 residues long. CDR3 DNA: TGTGCCACCAGTGACCCCTATAGCGGGGGGGCAGAGGAGCAGTACTTC. As protein: CATSDPYSGGAEEQYF.

The gene calls are TRBV18 and TRBJ1-1; 11 bases align to TRBD1. Trimming took 4 bases from V and 1 from J; bases not matched to a gene: 5. CDR3 length: 16 amino acids. Germline assignment: CDR1 KGHSH and CDR2 LQKENI. The CDR3 DNA sequence: TGTGCCAGCTCACTTACCGGACAGGGGGCGAACACTGAAGCTTTCTTT. It specifies CASSLTGQGANTEAFF.

The chain recombines TRBV27 with TRBJ2-1; maybe TRBD2 (6 bases). The CDR3 has 16 amino acids. Looked up from germline, CDR1 is MNHEY and CDR2 is SMNVEV (reference sequence). V was shortened by 3 bases and J by 7 bases, with 19 bases between the two germline ends. DNA for the CDR3: TGTGCCAGCAGTTTCCTCGGAGGGGCAGAGGGTAATGAGCAGTTCTTC. It specifies CASSFLGGAEGNEQFF.